The source of this T cell receptor beta chain is a study of memory CD4+ T cells and cytomegalovirus serostatus. Overall study: Of the healthy Belgian adults, eight or nine were CMV seropositive and 20 to 30 seronegative.

Sequencing was performed with immunoSEQ multiplex PCR; in TCRdb, only in-frame clones are kept and a portion is missing. This table holds some 52,000 clones, 65% to 85% found once. The sort gate was single viable CD3+CD4+CD8-CD45RO+ cells for memory CD4+ T cells. The CDR3 has 14 amino acids. The germline gives CDR1 SGHTA, CDR2 FQGNSA. V was shortened by 1 base and J by 0 bases, with 7 bases between the two germline ends. This clone was detected only once. The V and J genes are TRBV7-2 and TRBJ2-7; D may be TRBD1 (5 bases). The sample consisted of memory CD4+ T cells from blood. This receptor was taken from an adult in good health and CMV-seropositive. The CDR3 nucleotides are TGTGCCAGCAGCTTAGAGGGGCACTCCTACGAGCAGTACTTC. Its protein product is CASSLEGHSYEQYF. Filled out from reference TRBV7-2 and TRBJ2-7, the complete variable domain reads GAGVSQSPSNKVTEKGKDVELRCDPISGHTALYWYRQSLGQGLEFLIYFQGNSAPDKSGLPSDRFSAERTGGSVSTLTIQRTQQEDSAVYLCASSLEGHSYEQYFGPGTRLTVT.